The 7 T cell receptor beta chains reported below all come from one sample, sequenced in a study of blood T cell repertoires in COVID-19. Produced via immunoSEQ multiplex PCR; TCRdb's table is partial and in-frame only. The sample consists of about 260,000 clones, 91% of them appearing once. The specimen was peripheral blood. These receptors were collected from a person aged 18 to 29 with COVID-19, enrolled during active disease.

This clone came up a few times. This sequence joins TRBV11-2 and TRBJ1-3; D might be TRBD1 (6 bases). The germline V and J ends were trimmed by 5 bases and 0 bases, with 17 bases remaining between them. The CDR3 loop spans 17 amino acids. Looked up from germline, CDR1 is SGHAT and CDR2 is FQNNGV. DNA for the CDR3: TGTGCCAGCAGCATGAGGGGGACCGACCGCTCTGGAAACACCATATATTTT. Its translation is CASSMRGTDRSGNTIYF.

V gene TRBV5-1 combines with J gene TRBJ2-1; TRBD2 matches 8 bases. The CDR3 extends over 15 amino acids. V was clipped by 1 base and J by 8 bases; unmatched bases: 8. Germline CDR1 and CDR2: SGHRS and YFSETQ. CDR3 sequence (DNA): TGCGCCAGCAGCTTGAGTGCGGGAGGACGGTATGAGCAGTTCTTC. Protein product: CASSLSAGGRYEQFF.

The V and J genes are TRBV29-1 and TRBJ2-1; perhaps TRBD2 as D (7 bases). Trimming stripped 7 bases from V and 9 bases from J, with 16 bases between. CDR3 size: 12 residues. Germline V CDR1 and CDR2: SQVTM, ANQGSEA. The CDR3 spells CSAGGQIGEQFF. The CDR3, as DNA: TGCAGCGCGGGAGGACAGATCGGTGAGCAGTTCTTC.

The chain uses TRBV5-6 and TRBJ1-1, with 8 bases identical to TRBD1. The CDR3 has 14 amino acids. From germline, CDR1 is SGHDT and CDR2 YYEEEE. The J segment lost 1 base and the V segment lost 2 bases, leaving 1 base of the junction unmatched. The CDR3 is CASSFGTGNTEAFF. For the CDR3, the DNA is TGTGCCAGCAGCTTTGGGACAGGGAACACTGAAGCTTTCTTT.

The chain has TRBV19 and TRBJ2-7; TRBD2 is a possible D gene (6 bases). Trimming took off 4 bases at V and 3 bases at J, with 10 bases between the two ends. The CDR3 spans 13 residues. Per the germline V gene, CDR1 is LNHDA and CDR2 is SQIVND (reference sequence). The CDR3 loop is CASSNGGSYEQYF. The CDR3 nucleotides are TGTGCCAGTAGTAACGGGGGTAGCTACGAGCAGTACTTC.

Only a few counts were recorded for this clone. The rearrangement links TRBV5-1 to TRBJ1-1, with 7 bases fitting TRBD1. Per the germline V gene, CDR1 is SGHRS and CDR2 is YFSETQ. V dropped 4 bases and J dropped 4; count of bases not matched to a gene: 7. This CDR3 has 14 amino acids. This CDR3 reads CASSRTGWGTEAFF. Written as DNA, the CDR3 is TGCGCCAGCAGCCGGACAGGTTGGGGCACTGAAGCTTTCTTT.

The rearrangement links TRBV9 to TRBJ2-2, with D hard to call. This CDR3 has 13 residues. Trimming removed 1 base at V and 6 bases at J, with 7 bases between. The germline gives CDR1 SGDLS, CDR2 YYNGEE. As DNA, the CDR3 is TGTGCCAGCAGCGTATTCGGAGCCGGGGAGCTGTTTTTT. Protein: CASSVFGAGELFF.